The T cell receptor beta chain under discussion was sequenced for a study of cytomegalovirus exposure and HLA in healthy donors. The PCR employed 60 Vbeta primers together with 13 Jbeta primers. Assay used: immunoSEQ multiplex PCR; TCRdb lists only in-frame clones, some missing. The sample lists some 150,000 clones; approximately 80% were seen once. CDR1 is LNHDA, CDR2 SQIVND, per germline (reference sequence). The V gene end was trimmed by 7 bases and the J gene end by 5 bases; junction bases not matched to a gene: 7. This CDR3 has 14 residues. This chain connects TRBV19 to TRBJ1-1, with 10 bases matching TRBD1. Material: PBMCs. This clonotype was sampled from a woman between 50 and 59 years old in good health and CMV-seropositive. The CDR3 nucleotides are TGTGCCAGTAAGGGGACAGGGGAACCGACTGAAGCTTTCTTT. Translating it yields CASKGTGEPTEAFF. The variable domain in full, with the rest retrieved from reference TRBV19 and TRBJ1-1, is DGGITQSPKYLFRKEGQNVTLSCEQNLNHDAMYWYRQDPGQGLRLIYYSQIVNDFQKGDIAEGYSVSREKKESFPLTVTSAQKNPTAFYLCASKGTGEPTEAFFGQGTRLTVV.